Below are 28 T cell receptor beta chains sequenced from a single sample in a study of cytomegalovirus exposure and HLA in healthy donors. 13 Jbeta primers and 60 Vbeta primers were used for the PCR. Only in-frame clones appear in the TCRdb table, and some are missing; sequencing was by immunoSEQ multiplex PCR. Among roughly 90,000 clones listed, 75% to 85% were seen once. The source material was PBMCs. The receptors were sampled from a young man in good health and CMV-seropositive.

The chain links TRBV27 to TRBJ1-2; the D gene is possibly TRBD1 (5 bases). Trimming shortened V by 4 bases and J by 3 bases, and 15 bases separated the two germline ends. Germline lookup yields CDR1 MNHEY and CDR2 SMNVEV (reference sequence). This CDR3 is built from 15 residues. CDR3 DNA: TGTGCCAGCAGTTCACCGTCGGGAGGGGACTATGGCTACACCTTC. Its translation: CASSSPSGGDYGYTF.

V gene TRBV18 combines with J gene TRBJ1-1; D gene unclear. Germline V gene lookup returns CDR1 KGHSH and CDR2 LQKENI. There are 11 residues in the CDR3. Trimming pared 2 bases from V and 11 bases from J, leaving 9 bases between. In DNA form, the CDR3 reads TGTGCCAGCTCACCAGTCAAGCGCGCTTTCTTT. Protein sequence: CASSPVKRAFF.

The J gene is TRBJ2-1, the V gene TRBV18; TRBD1 is a possible D gene (5 bases). The CDR3 covers 15 residues. Germline V CDR1 and CDR2: KGHSH, LQKENI. The V gene lost 3 bases and the J gene lost 3 bases, with 12 bases spanning the gap. The CDR3: CASSPPSGLYNEQFF. CDR3 in DNA: TGTGCCAGCTCACCTCCTTCAGGGCTCTACAATGAGCAGTTCTTC.

J is TRBJ2-7 and V is TRBV9; weak D call: TRBD1 (6 bases). Germline V gives CDR1 SGDLS, CDR2 YYNGEE. Trimming took 4 bases from V and 6 from J, leaving 17 bases between them. The length of the CDR3 is 14 residues. Here the CDR3 reads CASSSGQSPSEQYF. The CDR3 DNA reads TGTGCCAGCAGCTCGGGACAATCTCCCTCCGAGCAGTACTTC.

The V and J genes are TRBV6-5 and TRBJ2-3, with D maybe TRBD1 (6 bases). V lost 8 bases and J 2 bases, leaving 11 bases between the germline ends. CDR3 size: 13 residues. From germline, CDR1 is MNHEY and CDR2 SVGAGI. In DNA, the CDR3 is TGTGCCAGCCTTGACAGGTACACAGATACGCAGTATTTT. Amino acid sequence: CASLDRYTDTQYF.

The chain recombines TRBV28 with TRBJ2-7; tentatively, D is TRBD1 (5 bases). The CDR3 covers 13 residues. From germline, CDR1 is MDHEN and CDR2 SYDVKM. V gave up 10 bases and J gave up 2 bases, with 15 bases separating them. The CDR3, as DNA: TGTGCCACCGAGACAGAACGAGCCTACGAGCAGTACTTC. Residues: CATETERAYEQYF.

J is TRBJ2-1 and V is TRBV10-2; D uncertain. The CDR3 loop spans 12 amino acids. The ends were cut back, 4 bases at V and 6 bases at J, with 7 bases in the middle. Germline CDR1 reads WSHSY; CDR2 reads SAAADI. CDR3 nucleotide sequence: TGCGCCAGCAGTGGATATAGCAATGAGCAGTTCTTC. It translates to CASSGYSNEQFF.

The V call is TRBV30, the J call TRBJ1-5; D gene ambiguous. Trimming removed 0 bases at V and 7 bases at J, with 10 bases between. Germline V gene data show CDR1 as GTSNPN and CDR2 as SVGIG (reference sequence). The CDR3 has 13 amino acids. CDR3 residues: CAWSVKQNQPQHF. CDR3 sequence (DNA): TGTGCCTGGAGTGTGAAGCAAAACCAGCCCCAGCATTTT.

The genes are TRBV11-2 and TRBJ1-3; D is unclear. Germline V gene sequence: CDR1 SGHAT, CDR2 FQNNGV. Trimming removed 1 base from V and 2 bases from J, with 6 bases in between. CDR3 length: 14 residues. In DNA form, the CDR3 reads TGTGCCAGCAGCTTAGGAGGGACTGGAAACACCATATATTTT. Translating gives CASSLGGTGNTIYF. Combining the CDR3 with reference TRBV11-2 and TRBJ1-3 gives the whole variable domain EAGVAQSPRYKIIEKRQSVAFWCNPISGHATLYWYQQILGQGPKLLIQFQNNGVVDDSQLPKDRFSAERLKGVDSTLKIQPAKLEDSAVYLCASSLGGTGNTIYFGEGSWLTVV.

This chain connects TRBV7-9 to TRBJ2-5; maybe TRBD2 (5 bases). The tail of the sequence fits TRBJ2-7 better, so the J call may be wrong. The CDR3 consists of 13 residues. Looked up from germline, CDR1 is SEHNR and CDR2 is FQNEAQ (reference sequence). The DNA for the CDR3 is TGTGCCAGCAGCTTAAAGGCGGGTCGCGAGCAGTACTTC. It translates to CASSLKAGREQYF.

The chain carries TRBV5-1 and TRBJ2-3, with TRBD1 matching over 9 bases. The CDR3 is made up of 14 amino acids. J gave up 4 bases and V 0 bases, and 0 bases lay outside the gene matches. Germline assignment: CDR1 SGHRS and CDR2 YFSETQ. CDR3 bases: TGCGCCAGCAGCTTGGGACAGGGGGCAGATACGCAGTATTTT. Its protein product is CASSLGQGADTQYF.

The chain uses TRBV5-5 and TRBJ2-7, with a possible D match to TRBD1 (7 bases). Trimming cost V 0 bases and J 9 bases, with 16 bases left between them. The CDR3 loop spans 14 amino acids. CDR1 and CDR2 (germline): SGHKS, YYEKEE (reference sequence). CDR3 in amino acids: CASSLGRGVLVQYF. In nucleotides, the CDR3 is TGTGCCAGCAGCTTGGGCAGGGGGGTTTTAGTGCAGTACTTC. Variable domain in full (rest from reference TRBV5-5 and TRBJ2-7): DAGVTQSPTHLIKTRGQQVTLRCSPISGHKSVSWYQQVLGQGPQFIFQYYEKEERGRGNFPDRFSARQFPNYSSELNVNALLLGDSALYLCASSLGRGVLVQYFGPGTRLTVT.

The chain is built from TRBV18 and TRBJ1-3, with 9 bases matching TRBD1. Germline CDR1 KGHSH, CDR2 LQKENI. This CDR3 comprises 17 residues. V lost 1 base to trimming and J lost 4 bases; unmatched junction nucleotides: 8. Here the CDR3 reads CASSPLQGAGVGNTIYF. The CDR3 nucleotides read TGTGCCAGCTCACCACTACAGGGGGCTGGCGTCGGAAACACCATATATTTT.

The chain carries TRBV7-2 and TRBJ2-4; D is unresolved. V gave up 5 bases and J gave up 0 bases, with 8 bases separating them. The CDR3 contains 14 residues. CDR1 is SGHTA, CDR2 FQGNSA, per germline. In DNA form, the CDR3 reads TGTGCCAGCAGCCCCTTACTAGCCAAAAACATTCAGTACTTC. This encodes CASSPLLAKNIQYF.

The chain links TRBV11-2 to TRBJ2-7; 7 bases are shared with TRBD1. There are 15 residues in the CDR3. Germline V gene data show CDR1 as SGHAT and CDR2 as FQNNGV. V shed 1 base, J shed 2 bases, and the junction held 5 bases outside the gene matches. CDR3: CASSLAGTAPYEQYF. The CDR3, as DNA: TGTGCCAGCAGCTTAGCCGGGACAGCCCCCTACGAGCAGTACTTC. Full variable domain (remainder filled in from reference TRBV11-2 and TRBJ2-7): EAGVAQSPRYKIIEKRQSVAFWCNPISGHATLYWYQQILGQGPKLLIQFQNNGVVDDSQLPKDRFSAERLKGVDSTLKIQPAKLEDSAVYLCASSLAGTAPYEQYFGPGTRLTVT.

The chain combines TRBV6-6 with TRBJ2-4, with D possibly being TRBD1 (6 bases). Germline CDR1 MNHNY, CDR2 SVGAGI (reference sequence). CDR3 length equals 16 residues. V gave up 2 bases and J gave up 1 base, with 12 bases separating them. The CDR3 loop reads CASSYGGTLAKNIQYF. CDR3 DNA: TGTGCCAGCAGTTACGGGGGCACACTGGCCAAAAACATTCAGTACTTC.

The chain carries TRBV5-1 and TRBJ2-3, with 12 bases identical to TRBD2. This CDR3 has 14 residues. Germline V gene sequence: CDR1 SGHRS, CDR2 YFSETQ. Trimming cost V 6 bases and J 6 bases; bases outside gene matches: 5. CDR3 DNA sequence: TGCGCCAGCACCCTAGCGGGAGGGCCGGATACGCAGTATTTT. As protein: CASTLAGGPDTQYF.

This clone was picked up a small number of times. This chain joins TRBV10-3 and TRBJ1-5; 7 nucleotides agree with TRBD1. The CDR3 spans 14 residues. V shed 9 bases and J 0 bases; nucleotides not matched to a gene: 5. CDR1 is ENHRY, CDR2 SYGVKD, per germline. The CDR3 DNA reads as TGTGCCATGGTACAGGGGTGTAGCAATCAGCCCCAGCATTTT. Translation gives CAMVQGCSNQPQHF.

The chain carries TRBV7-9 and TRBJ2-4, with 11 bases that match TRBD2. The CDR3 covers 17 residues. Germline V CDR1 and CDR2: SEHNR, FQNEAQ (reference sequence). Trimming cost V 2 bases and J 0 bases; bases outside gene matches: 3. The CDR3 sequence is CASSLLAGGVAKNIQYF. CDR3 in DNA: TGTGCCAGCAGCTTATTAGCGGGAGGGGTAGCCAAAAACATTCAGTACTTC.

The chain employs TRBV6-1 and TRBJ2-3, with D possibly matching TRBD2 (8 bases). The V end was cut by 6 bases, the J end by 4 bases, with 17 bases between. CDR3 length equals 15 residues. Germline V gives CDR1 MNHNS, CDR2 SASEGT. The CDR3 protein is CASRLFGRGPDTQYF. DNA of the CDR3: TGTGCCAGCAGGTTGTTCGGGAGGGGGCCAGATACGCAGTATTTT.

The chain combines TRBV30 with TRBJ1-2, with unresolved D. Between the trimmed V and J ends, which lost 2 bases and 4 bases, there was a span of 11 bases. The CDR3 sequence is 13 residues long. Germline V gene data show CDR1 as GTSNPN and CDR2 as SVGIG (reference sequence). CDR3 amino acids: CAWSPQIFYGYTF. CDR3 bases: TGTGCCTGGAGTCCCCAGATTTTCTATGGCTACACCTTC.

Regarding this clone: At one boundary the junction diverges from the germline segment, which might be a read error. The CDR3 protein is CSSSSTLANIQYF. In DNA form, the CDR3 reads TGTTCCAGCAGCTCCACCCTAGCGAACATTCAGTACTTC. V and J are TRBV7-9 and TRBJ2-4; a possible D gene is TRBD2 (6 bases). The CDR3 has 13 amino acids. Germline CDR1 and CDR2: SEHNR and FQNEAQ (reference sequence).

Only a few counts were recorded for this clone. The V gene is TRBV6-1, the J gene TRBJ2-7; a weak D match, TRBD1 (7 bases). CDR1 and CDR2 from the germline V gene are MNHNS and SASEGT. The CDR3 is made up of 18 amino acids. V was shortened by 0 bases and J by 1 base, with 19 bases between the two germline ends. The DNA of the CDR3 is TGTGCCAGCAGTGAAGCGCTTCAATGGGCGGGACAGTCCTACGAGCAGTACTTC. This encodes CASSEALQWAGQSYEQYF.

This clone occurred once. The rearrangement links TRBV19 to TRBJ2-3; a possible D gene is TRBD2 (6 bases). The V and J ends lost 1 base and 2 bases respectively, with 7 bases between them. There are 14 residues in the CDR3. Germline V gene sequence: CDR1 LNHDA, CDR2 SQIVND (reference sequence). The CDR3 here is CASSIGDSTDTQYF. The DNA of the CDR3 is TGTGCCAGTAGTATAGGGGACTCCACAGATACGCAGTATTTT. Complete variable domain (other parts from reference TRBV19 and TRBJ2-3): DGGITQSPKYLFRKEGQNVTLSCEQNLNHDAMYWYRQDPGQGLRLIYYSQIVNDFQKGDIAEGYSVSREKKESFPLTVTSAQKNPTAFYLCASSIGDSTDTQYFGPGTRLTVL.

The gene calls are TRBV27 and TRBJ2-1, with 10 positions matching TRBD2. The ends lost 5 bases at V and 9 bases at J; junction bases unmatched: 10. The CDR3 consists of 15 residues. The germline gives CDR1 MNHEY, CDR2 SMNVEV (reference sequence). Here the CDR3 DNA reads TGTGCCAGCAGTCAACTAGCGGGGTCCTGGGTTGAGCAGTTCTTC. It codes for CASSQLAGSWVEQFF.

The CDR3 nucleotides read TGTGCCAGTAGTATCGGGAACACTGAAGCTTTCTTT. Translation gives CASSIGNTEAFF. The rearrangement links TRBV19 to TRBJ1-1; the D is unclear. V was pared by 3 bases and J by 1 base, with 3 bases between. The CDR3 spans 12 residues. Germline values: CDR1 LNHDA, CDR2 SQIVND (reference sequence).

The CDR3 loop is CASSLQDRVSQPQHF. Here the CDR3 DNA reads TGTGCCAGCAGCTTACAAGACAGGGTGTCTCAGCCCCAGCATTTT. The chain employs TRBV7-8 and TRBJ1-5, with 7 bases that match TRBD1. V lost 2 bases to trimming and J lost 6 bases; unmatched junction nucleotides: 7. The CDR3 sequence is 15 residues long. Germline CDR1 reads SGHVS; CDR2 reads FQNEAQ. Combining the CDR3 with reference TRBV7-8 and TRBJ1-5 gives the whole variable domain GAGVSQSPRYKVAKRGQDVALRCDPISGHVSLFWYQQALGQGPEFLTYFQNEAQLDKSGLPSDRFFAERPEGSVSTLKIQRTQQEDSAVYLCASSLQDRVSQPQHFGDGTRLSIL.

The V call is TRBV6-4, the J call TRBJ1-5, with TRBD1 matching 7 bases. V lost 4 bases, J lost 2 bases, and 5 bases stayed unmatched. CDR3 length: 15 amino acids. Germline loops: CDR1 MRHNA, CDR2 SNTAGT. Here the CDR3 reads CASSAGTGGNQPQHF. Here the CDR3 DNA reads TGTGCCAGCAGTGCCGGTACAGGGGGCAATCAGCCCCAGCATTTT.